The entry below describes one TCR beta chain. The antigen is unknown. The data originate from a study of shared clonotypes between healthy human individuals. Study overall: Three plates each covered CD4 naive and memory; CD8 naive two, CD8 memory one.

Only in-frame clones appear in the TCRdb table, and some are missing; sequencing was by immunoSEQ multiplex PCR. The sample has some 2 million clones, about 95% seen once; the top ten hold less than 1.5%. The germline V and J ends were trimmed by 5 bases and 4 bases, with 17 bases remaining between them. The CDR3 runs to 15 residues. Germline values: CDR1 SEHNR, CDR2 FQNEAQ (reference sequence). Naive CD8 cells lacked CD45RO, underwent positive selection for CCR7 and left out terminally differentiated effector memory CD45RA+ cells. Study-level results: Large sequencing depth failed to make sorted-subset sequencing complete, rarefaction showed. Sequencing depth was expected to affect clonotype sharing among donors.

The sequence was collected from a man between 18 and 29 years old in good health. Sequenced material: naive CD8+ T cells sorted from blood. The rearrangement links TRBV7-9 to TRBJ1-1; no firm D call. CDR3 region: CASSPYVGLITEAFF. The CDR3 region has the DNA TGTGCCAGCAGCCCTTATGTAGGTCTTATCACTGAAGCTTTCTTT.